This T cell receptor (beta chain) originates from a study of cytomegalovirus exposure and HLA in healthy donors. The CDR3 loop spans 15 amino acids. CDR1 and CDR2 from the germline V gene are SGHNT and YYREEE (reference sequence). With 5 bases clipped from V and 11 bases from J, the junction kept 13 bases outside the gene matches. Remarks on this clone: The target antigen is unknown.

The PCR had 60 Vbeta and 13 Jbeta primers. Libraries were prepared by immunoSEQ multiplex PCR; TCRdb keeps only in-frame clonotypes and omits some of them. The sample records approximately 120,000 clones, about 81% being singletons. Study results and limitations: Presence/absence analyses treated sequencing depth as roughly uniform across donors. A later analysis by the authors found several of the most significant clusters apparently linked to common viral pathogens. A missense variant in DCLRE1C was later tied to TCR beta V- and J-gene trimming.

Unrecorded immune exposures were likely, despite nominal health at sampling. The sequenced sample consisted of PBMCs. The rearrangement links TRBV5-4 to TRBJ2-5; 12 bases align to TRBD2. The TCR sequence derives from a young woman in good health and CMV-seronegative. For the CDR3, the DNA is TGTGCCAGCAGTCCGGGAGGACTAGCGGGATATGAGCAGTACTTC. Translated, it gives CASSPGGLAGYEQYF. The full variable domain, with the rest looked up from reference TRBV5-4 and TRBJ2-5, is ETGVTQSPTHLIKTRGQQVTLRCSSQSGHNTVSWYQQALGQGPQFIFQYYREEENGRGNFPPRFSGLQFPNYSSELNVNALELDDSALYLCASSPGGLAGYEQYFGPGTRLLVL.